The source of this T cell receptor beta chain is a study of technical replicates of blood from a few donors. Germline CDR1 and CDR2: LGHNA and YNFKEQ. V lost 2 bases, J lost 9 bases, and 14 bases lay in between. This CDR3 has 14 residues. TCRdb keeps only in-frame clones here, not all; method: immunoSEQ multiplex PCR. The table lists tens of thousands of clones, roughly 94% of them singletons. The origin of this receptor is a human donor in good health. The rearrangement uses TRBV4-2 and TRBJ1-5, with D possibly TRBD1 on 6 matching bases. The sample comprised T cells isolated from PBMCs. CDR3 in amino acids: CASSQYLQGLPQHF. CDR3 nucleotides: TGTGCCAGCAGCCAATACTTACAGGGCTTGCCCCAGCATTTT.